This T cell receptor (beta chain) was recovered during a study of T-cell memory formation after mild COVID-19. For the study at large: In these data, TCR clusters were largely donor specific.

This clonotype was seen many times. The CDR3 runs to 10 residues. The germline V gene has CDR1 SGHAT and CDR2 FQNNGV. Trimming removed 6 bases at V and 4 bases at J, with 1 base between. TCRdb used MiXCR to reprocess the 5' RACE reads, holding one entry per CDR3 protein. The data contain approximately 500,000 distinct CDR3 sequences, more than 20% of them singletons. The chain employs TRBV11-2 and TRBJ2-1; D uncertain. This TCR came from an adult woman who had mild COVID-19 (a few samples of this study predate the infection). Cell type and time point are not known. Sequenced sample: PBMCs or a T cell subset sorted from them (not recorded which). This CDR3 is CASSYNEQFF. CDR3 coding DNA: TGTGCCAGCAGTTACAATGAGCAGTTCTTC. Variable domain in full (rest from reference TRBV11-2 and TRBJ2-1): EAGVAQSPRYKIIEKRQSVAFWCNPISGHATLYWYQQILGQGPKLLIQFQNNGVVDDSQLPKDRFSAERLKGVDSTLKIQPAKLEDSAVYLCASSYNEQFFGPGTRLTVL.